This TCR beta chain stems from a study of T cells in Graves' hyperthyroidism and ophthalmopathy. Template material for amplifying TCR beta CDR3 regions consisted of RNA transcripts. HTBI primers drove first-round RT-PCR of the TCR CDR3. TCRdb re-called the multiplex PCR reads through MiXCR, storing one row per CDR3 protein. The profile shows about 400,000 distinct CDR3 sequences, around a quarter of them singletons. Exclusions: uncontrolled infection, other autoimmune disease, pregnancy, lactation. Study results and caveats: Most expanded thyroid clonotypes above 0.001 also appeared in blood.

The germline V gene has CDR1 MNHEY and CDR2 SVGEGT. V gave up 0 bases and J gave up 6 bases; unmatched junction bases: 5. The CDR3 runs 15 residues. Comment on this clonotype: Its antigen is as yet unknown.

Sequenced material: blood. The TCR originated in a man aged 45-65 years with Graves' hyperthyroidism. V is TRBV6-2 or TRBV6-3 and J is TRBJ1-5; TRBD1 matches at 7 bases. The CDR3 nucleotides are TGTGCCAGCAGTTACTCAAGGGGGCTCGGTCAGCCCCAGCATTTT. Translation: CASSYSRGLGQPQHF.